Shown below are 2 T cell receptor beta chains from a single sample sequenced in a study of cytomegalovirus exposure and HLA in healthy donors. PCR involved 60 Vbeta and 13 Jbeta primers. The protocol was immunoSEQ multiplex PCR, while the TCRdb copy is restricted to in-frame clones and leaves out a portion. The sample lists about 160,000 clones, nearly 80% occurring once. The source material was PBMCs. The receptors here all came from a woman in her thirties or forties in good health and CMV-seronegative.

CDR3 protein: CASSIGLAPGTDTQYF. The CDR3, as DNA: TGTGCCAGCAGCATTGGACTAGCTCCGGGCACAGATACGCAGTATTTT. This rearrangement joins TRBV19 to TRBJ2-3, with 8 bases aligning to TRBD2. Germline V gene lookup returns CDR1 LNHDA and CDR2 SQIVND (reference sequence). This CDR3 has 16 residues. J was trimmed by 1 base and V by 9 bases; bases with no gene match: 12.

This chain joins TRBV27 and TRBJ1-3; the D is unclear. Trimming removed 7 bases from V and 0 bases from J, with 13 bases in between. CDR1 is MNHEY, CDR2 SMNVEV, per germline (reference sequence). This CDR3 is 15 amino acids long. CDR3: CASKDSAVSGNTIYF. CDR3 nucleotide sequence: TGTGCCAGCAAGGACTCCGCGGTCTCTGGAAACACCATATATTTT.